Below, 12 T cell receptor beta chains from the same sample are listed, as sequenced in a study of CD8 T cells in ankylosing spondylitis. Findings of the study overall: Ankylosing spondylitis blood seemed to carry a telltale TCR beta motif made of eight highly homologous variants.

Their specific antigens are unknown. Each CDR3 protein gets one entry after TCRdb re-called the 5' RACE reads with MiXCR. The data contain approximately 520,000 distinct CDR3 sequences, approximately 5.3% of them singletons. The sample consisted of blood, either unsorted or a sorted T cell fraction (not recorded which). The source is a male donor with ankylosing spondylitis.

This clonotype was counted at least ten times. V usage is TRBV9 and J usage is TRBJ1-2; possible D gene TRBD1, 5 bases. The V end was cut by 4 bases, the J end by 4 bases, with 14 bases between. The CDR3 runs to 14 residues. The V gene's germline CDR1 is SGDLS and CDR2 YYNGEE. The CDR3 sequence: CASSTFQGLYGYTF. CDR3 coding DNA: TGTGCCAGCAGCACGTTTCAGGGACTCTATGGCTACACCTTC.

The rearrangement links TRBV11-2 to TRBJ2-7; D remains unclear. This CDR3 spans 13 amino acids. Trimming left V 5 bases short and J 2 bases short, with 10 bases between. Germline values: CDR1 SGHAT, CDR2 FQNNGV. CDR3 protein: CASSISSAYEQYF. For the CDR3, the DNA is TGTGCCAGCAGCATTAGTTCGGCCTACGAGCAGTACTTC. Full variable domain (outside the CDR3, taken from reference TRBV11-2 and TRBJ2-7): EAGVAQSPRYKIIEKRQSVAFWCNPISGHATLYWYQQILGQGPKLLIQFQNNGVVDDSQLPKDRFSAERLKGVDSTLKIQPAKLEDSAVYLCASSISSAYEQYFGPGTRLTVT.

This clonotype was recorded at least ten times. The chain links TRBV6-2 or TRBV6-3 to TRBJ2-2, with a tentative D call TRBD1 (6 bases). Germline V gene lookup returns CDR1 MNHEY and CDR2 SVGEGT. The CDR3 spans 14 residues. The ends were cut back, 8 bases at V and 4 bases at J, with 14 bases in the middle. CDR3 loop: CASARGQSTGELFF. CDR3 in DNA: TGTGCCAGCGCCAGGGGTCAAAGCACCGGGGAGCTGTTTTTT.

This clonotype showed up just once. This chain uses TRBV2 with TRBJ1-2; 7 bases align to TRBD1. This CDR3 comprises 15 residues. Germline trimming cut 3 bases from V and 5 bases from J; bases unmatched to any gene: 9. Germline loops: CDR1 SNHLY, CDR2 FYNNEI. Here the CDR3 DNA reads TGTGCCAGCAGTGAGGCGAGGGGGCGCGGGTATGGCTACACCTTC. Its protein product is CASSEARGRGYGYTF.

This clonotype occurred a few times. V and J are TRBV27 and TRBJ1-6; D gene uncertain. CDR3 length: 12 amino acids. V was clipped by 5 bases and J by 8 bases, with 7 bases between them. From germline, CDR1 is MNHEY and CDR2 SMNVEV (reference sequence). The CDR3 sequence is CASSPLHSPLHF. The DNA of the CDR3 is TGTGCCAGCAGTCCTCTCCATTCACCCCTCCACTTT.

This clonotype occurred many times. The chain couples TRBV5-4 to TRBJ2-1; D not certain. Germline CDR1 and CDR2: SGHNT and YYREEE (reference sequence). The CDR3 is 12 residues long. Deletions cut 0 bases from V and 7 bases from J, with 5 bases between. The CDR3 is CASSLGRNEQFF. The DNA of the CDR3 is TGTGCCAGCAGCTTGGGACGGAATGAGCAGTTCTTC.

The chain recombines TRBV11-2 with TRBJ2-3; 11 bases map to TRBD2. Germline values: CDR1 SGHAT, CDR2 FQNNGV. Unmatched junction bases numbered 17, after V lost 5 bases and J lost 4 bases. This CDR3 is 19 amino acids long. The CDR3: CASSPRRGTGSGGADTQYF. CDR3 bases: TGTGCCAGCAGCCCACGACGGGGAACGGGTAGCGGGGGGGCAGATACGCAGTATTTT. Complete variable domain (other parts from reference TRBV11-2 and TRBJ2-3): EAGVAQSPRYKIIEKRQSVAFWCNPISGHATLYWYQQILGQGPKLLIQFQNNGVVDDSQLPKDRFSAERLKGVDSTLKIQPAKLEDSAVYLCASSPRRGTGSGGADTQYFGPGTRLTVL.

This clonotype has a count of ten or more. The V gene is TRBV4-3, the J gene TRBJ1-1; D gene unclear. Deletions cut 3 bases from V and 1 base from J, with 12 bases between. In germline, CDR1 is LGHNA, CDR2 YSLEER. The CDR3 covers 15 residues. The CDR3 here is CASSHTPARNTEAFF. CDR3 nucleotide sequence: TGCGCCAGCAGCCACACCCCTGCCAGGAACACTGAAGCTTTCTTT.

This chain links TRBV20-1 with TRBJ2-1, with a tentative D call TRBD2 (6 bases). This CDR3 spans 16 amino acids. Germline V gene lookup returns CDR1 DFQATT and CDR2 SNEGSKA (reference sequence). V shed 0 bases and J shed 5 bases, with 17 bases lying between them. CDR3 loop: CSARDGETRYNNEQFF. The CDR3 region has the DNA TGCAGTGCTAGAGATGGGGAGACTAGATATAACAATGAGCAGTTCTTC.

Many counts were recorded for this clonotype. The chain employs TRBV12-3 or TRBV12-4 and TRBJ2-1, with 8 bases lining up with TRBD2. CDR3 length equals 16 residues. V lost 4 bases and J lost 4; bases outside the gene matches: 9. The chain's CDR3 is CASSSLPGLGYNEQFF. The DNA for the CDR3 is TGTGCCAGCAGTTCCCTACCGGGACTAGGGTACAATGAGCAGTTCTTC.

The rearrangement uses TRBV20-1 and TRBJ2-1; 9 bases line up with TRBD2. The CDR3 sequence is 16 residues long. Germline loops: CDR1 DFQATT, CDR2 SNEGSKA (reference sequence). The V and J ends lost 0 bases and 3 bases, in that order; junction bases with no gene match: 6. CDR3 residues: CSARDFGGRDYNEQFF. CDR3 nucleotide sequence: TGCAGTGCTAGAGATTTTGGCGGGAGGGACTACAATGAGCAGTTCTTC.

This clonotype was detected a few times. The chain employs TRBV27 and TRBJ2-3, with 10 nucleotides matching TRBD2. Germline V CDR1 and CDR2: MNHEY, SMNVEV (reference sequence). This CDR3 region has 17 residues. Losses at the gene ends were 0 bases for V and 8 bases for J; bases not matched to a gene: 11. In DNA, the CDR3 is TGTGCCAGCAGTTTATCCCCCGGACTAGCGGCCGTAGGTACGCAGTATTTT. It is translated as CASSLSPGLAAVGTQYF.